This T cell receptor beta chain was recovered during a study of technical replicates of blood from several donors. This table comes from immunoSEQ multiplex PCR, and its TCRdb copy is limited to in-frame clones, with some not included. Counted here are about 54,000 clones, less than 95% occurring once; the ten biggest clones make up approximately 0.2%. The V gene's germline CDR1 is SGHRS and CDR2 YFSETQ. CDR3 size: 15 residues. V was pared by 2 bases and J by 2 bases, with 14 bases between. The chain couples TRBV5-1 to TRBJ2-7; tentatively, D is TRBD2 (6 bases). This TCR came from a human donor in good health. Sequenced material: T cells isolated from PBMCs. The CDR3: CASSLFGGSTYEQYF. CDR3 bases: TGCGCCAGCAGCTTATTCGGGGGTTCCACCTACGAGCAGTACTTC.